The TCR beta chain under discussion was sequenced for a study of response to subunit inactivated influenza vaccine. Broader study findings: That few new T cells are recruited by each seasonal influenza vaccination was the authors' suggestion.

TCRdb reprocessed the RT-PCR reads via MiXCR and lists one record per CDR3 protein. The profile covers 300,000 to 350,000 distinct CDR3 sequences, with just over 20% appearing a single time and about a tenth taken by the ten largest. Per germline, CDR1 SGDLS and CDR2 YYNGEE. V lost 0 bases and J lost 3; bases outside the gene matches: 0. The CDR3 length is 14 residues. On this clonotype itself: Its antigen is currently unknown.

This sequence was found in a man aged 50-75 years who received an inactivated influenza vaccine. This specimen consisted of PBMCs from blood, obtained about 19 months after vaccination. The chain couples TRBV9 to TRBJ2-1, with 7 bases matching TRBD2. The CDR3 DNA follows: TGTGCCAGCAGCGTAGGGACTAGCTACAATGAGCAGTTCTTC. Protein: CASSVGTSYNEQFF.